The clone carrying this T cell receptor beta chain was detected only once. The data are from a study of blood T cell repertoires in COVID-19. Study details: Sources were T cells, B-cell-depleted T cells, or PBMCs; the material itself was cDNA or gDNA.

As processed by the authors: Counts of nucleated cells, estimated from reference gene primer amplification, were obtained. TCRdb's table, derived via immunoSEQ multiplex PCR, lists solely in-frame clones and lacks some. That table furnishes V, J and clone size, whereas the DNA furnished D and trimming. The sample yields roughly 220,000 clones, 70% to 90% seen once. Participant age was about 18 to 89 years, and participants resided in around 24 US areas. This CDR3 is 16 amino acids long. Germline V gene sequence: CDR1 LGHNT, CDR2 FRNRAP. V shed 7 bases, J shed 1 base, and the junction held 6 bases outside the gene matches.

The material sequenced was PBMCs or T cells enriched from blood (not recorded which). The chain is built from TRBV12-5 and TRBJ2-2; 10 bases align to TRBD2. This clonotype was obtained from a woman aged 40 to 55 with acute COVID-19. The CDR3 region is CASAPIAGGNTGELFF. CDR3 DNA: TGTGCTAGTGCCCCTATAGCGGGGGGGAACACCGGGGAGCTGTTTTTT.